The entry below describes one T cell receptor (beta chain). What it binds is not known. Treatment reported: approximately nine-day PBMC culture with coronavirus spike peptide pools or control peptides (ViraFEST assay). Trimming cost V 4 bases and J 4 bases, with 15 bases left between them. Looked up from germline, CDR1 is SGHRS and CDR2 is YFSETQ. This CDR3 spans 15 amino acids. The data stem from a study of vaccination and CD4 T cells after COVID-19. Researchers used the Oncomine TCR Beta short-read assay to sequence DNA from cultured CD4+ T cells. TCRdb redid the calling of the PCR reads with MiXCR, one entry per CDR3 protein. The data hold 20,000 to 25,000 distinct CDR3 sequences, with 45% to 60% observed a single time.

This receptor was identified in a human donor who had recovered from COVID-19. Sequenced sample: CD4+ T cells from blood, cultured in vitro. The chain links TRBV5-1 to TRBJ1-3; D is perhaps TRBD1 (6 bases). CDR3 in amino acids: CASSIGGGQGNTIYF. CDR3 bases: TGCGCCAGCAGCATCGGAGGGGGGCAAGGAAACACCATATATTTT.